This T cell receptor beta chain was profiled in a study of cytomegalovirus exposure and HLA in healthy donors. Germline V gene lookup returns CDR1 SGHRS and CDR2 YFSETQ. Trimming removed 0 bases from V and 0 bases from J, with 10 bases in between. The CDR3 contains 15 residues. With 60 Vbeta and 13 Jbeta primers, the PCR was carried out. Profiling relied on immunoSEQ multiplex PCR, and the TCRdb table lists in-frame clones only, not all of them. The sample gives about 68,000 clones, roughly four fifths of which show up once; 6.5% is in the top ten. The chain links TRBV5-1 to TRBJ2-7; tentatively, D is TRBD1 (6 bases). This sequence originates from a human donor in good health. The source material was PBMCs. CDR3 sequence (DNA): TGCGCCAGCAGCTTGGGCCAGGGGAACTCCTACGAGCAGTACTTC. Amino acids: CASSLGQGNSYEQYF.